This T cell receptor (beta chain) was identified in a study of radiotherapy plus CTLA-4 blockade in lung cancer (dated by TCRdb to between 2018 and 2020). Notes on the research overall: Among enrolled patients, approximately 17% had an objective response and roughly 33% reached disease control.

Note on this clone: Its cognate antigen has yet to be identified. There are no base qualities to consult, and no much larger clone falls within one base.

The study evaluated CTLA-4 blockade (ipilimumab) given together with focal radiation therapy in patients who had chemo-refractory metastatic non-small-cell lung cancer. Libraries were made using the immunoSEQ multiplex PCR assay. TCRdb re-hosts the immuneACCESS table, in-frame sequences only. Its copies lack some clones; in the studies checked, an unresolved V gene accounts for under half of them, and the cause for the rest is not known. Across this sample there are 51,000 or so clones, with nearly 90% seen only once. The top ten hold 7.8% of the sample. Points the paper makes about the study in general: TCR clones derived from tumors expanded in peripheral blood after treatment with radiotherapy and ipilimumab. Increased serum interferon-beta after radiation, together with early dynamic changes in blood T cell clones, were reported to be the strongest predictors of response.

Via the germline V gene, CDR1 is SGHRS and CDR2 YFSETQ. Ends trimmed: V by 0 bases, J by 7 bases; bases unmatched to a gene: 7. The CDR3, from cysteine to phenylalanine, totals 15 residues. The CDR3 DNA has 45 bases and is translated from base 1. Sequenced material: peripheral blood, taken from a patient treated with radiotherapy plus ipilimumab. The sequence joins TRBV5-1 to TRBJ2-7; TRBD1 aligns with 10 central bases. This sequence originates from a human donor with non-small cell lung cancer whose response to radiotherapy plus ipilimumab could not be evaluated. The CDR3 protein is CASSLGGTGDQEQYF. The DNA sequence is TGCGCCAGCAGCTTGGGGGGGACAGGGGATCAAGAGCAGTACTTC.